This TCR beta chain was identified during a study of blood T cell repertoires in COVID-19. Recovery meant two consecutive negative NP/OP PCR tests, professional clearance, or resolved symptoms. As originally analysed: By means of reference gene primer amplification, nucleated cell counts were estimated. Sequencing was performed with immunoSEQ multiplex PCR; in TCRdb, only in-frame clones are kept and a portion is missing. V, J and clone size are taken as reported in that table, and D and trimming were inferred from the DNA itself. The data contain 110,000 to 150,000 clones, 86% of them singletons. The CDR3 loop spans 15 amino acids. V lost 3 bases to trimming and J lost 1 base, with 12 bases between them. Per the germline V gene, CDR1 is KGHSH and CDR2 is LQKENI.

The chain carries TRBV18 and TRBJ1-1, with D perhaps matching TRBD1 (5 bases). Sample: PBMCs or T cells enriched from blood (not recorded which). This clonotype was obtained from a man aged 50 to 60 who had recovered from COVID-19. CDR3 nucleotide sequence: TGTGCCAGCTCACCCGGCAGGGCCAAGAACACTGAAGCTTTCTTT. It yields the protein CASSPGRAKNTEAFF.